The entry that follows covers one T cell receptor beta chain sequence. Its antigen remains undetermined. The record has no base qualities; no much larger clone is one base away. V sheds 7 bases and J sheds 0 bases, leaving 15 bases between their ends. The CDR3 runs 16 amino acids, cysteine and phenylalanine included. The DNA shown is the 48-base CDR3, in frame from base 1. For CDR1 and CDR2, the germline V gene lists MDHEN and SYDVKM. This sample stems from a study of pediatric ulcerative colitis (dated by TCRdb to about 2019). Broadly, across the study: Pancolitis was present in six to eight ulcerative colitis patients and left-sided colitis in two, and histology consistent with ulcerative colitis was found in all of these patients. Nine or ten newly diagnosed, treatment-naive pediatric ulcerative colitis patients and a few non-IBD control children each provided paired blood and rectal samples. By Pediatric Ulcerative Colitis Activity Index, two patients had mild disease, several had moderate disease and three had acute severe colitis.

During colonoscopy, one to two rectal pinch biopsies were obtained for research purposes. No immunosuppressive medication had been given to the ulcerative colitis patients before the diagnostic colonoscopy. Before DNA isolation, rectal biopsies were subjected to proteinase K digestion. The Wizard kit (Promega) was used to extract genomic DNA from the blood and intestinal samples. The study at large found these results: With only four individuals, the healthy control group was small. A couple of patients' blood samples yielded substantially fewer templates for technical reasons and were excluded from blood-rectal overlap analysis. Two rectal CDR3 clonotypes were detected in all ulcerative colitis patients and were not detected in any of the controls. Blood-derived T cells may have been included in rectal pinch biopsies, especially in patients with overt colitis. Compared with controls, ulcerative colitis patients showed significantly higher autologous blood-rectal clonal overlap, a finding that suggests increased T cell trafficking to inflamed tissue. Because the repertoires came from total lymphocyte DNA, rare subsets such as regulatory T cells may have patterns that are not reflected. Rectal repertoire features separated controls, mild-moderate and acute severe colitis patients; acute severe colitis showed reduced rectal diversity due to clonal expansions.

Through the immunoSEQ TRB Survey service, multiplex V and J primers were used to amplify rearranged CDR3 beta regions from genomic DNA. To keep depth equal across samples, survey-level sequencing depth of up to 500,000 reads per sample was applied. The libraries were purified, combined into pools and sequenced with Illumina technology. As for the original processing: Productive clonality, sample overlap, pairwise scatters, CDR3 beta length, V/D/J gene usage and productiveness were all assessed with the immunoSEQ online tools. Calculated diversity was defined as the number of unique rearrangements divided by total templates, multiplied by 100, and Shannon and Simpson indices were computed as well. Principal component analysis was performed on Z-score normalized data with the R prcomp function and the ggbiplot package. Blood-rectal clonal overlap within each subject was quantified with Morisita's index. The source is immuneACCESS, and TCRdb retained only in-frame sequences with V and J called. Part of the clones is not carried over; for the studies checked, unresolved V genes explain less than half of this, and the remainder is unexplained. The D gene and trimming were derived from the DNA, and the V and J assignments and clone size from that table. Across this sample there are approximately 38,000 clones, with around 75% seen only once. 8% to 9.5% of the sample is in the top ten clones.

The sequenced material came from gut tissue. The V gene is TRBV28 and the J gene is TRBJ1-4; TRBD1 is a weak D gene call, 5 bases matching. The TCR was taken from a boy younger than 18 with severe ulcerative colitis. CDR3 protein: CASTAPRDPTNEKLFF. The DNA is TGTGCCAGCACGGCACCCCGGGACCCAACTAATGAAAAACTGTTTTTT. The full variable domain, completed from the reference TRBV28 and TRBJ1-4 proteins outside the CDR3, reads DVKVTQSSRYLVKRTGEKVFLECVQDMDHENMFWYRQDPGLGLRLIYFSYDVKMKEKGDIPEGYSVSREKKERFSLILESASTNQTSMYLCASTAPRDPTNEKLFFGSGTQLSVL.